These 25 T cell receptor beta chains came from one sample sequenced in a study of shared clonotypes between healthy human individuals. Some clones are missing from TCRdb's copy, which holds only in-frame ones; the method was immunoSEQ multiplex PCR. Seen here are 600,000 to 750,000 clones, over 55% observed once, and the top ten hold around 1.7%. Specimen: memory CD4+ T cells sorted from blood. Subset specified: CD45RA-negative fraction. Receptors originate from a woman in her 30s in good health.

This clone has only one observation. This sequence joins TRBV7-8 and TRBJ1-5, with unresolved D. V lost 3 bases, J lost 0 bases, and 9 bases lay in between. The CDR3 runs to 15 residues. CDR1 is SGHVS, CDR2 FQNEAQ, per germline. CDR3: CASSFSGISNQPQHF. In nucleotides, the CDR3 is TGTGCCAGCAGCTTTTCGGGGATTAGCAATCAGCCCCAGCATTTT.

The chain has TRBV7-9 and TRBJ2-5; D remains ambiguous. V lost 5 bases, J lost 5 bases, and 6 bases lay in between. The CDR3 extends over 11 amino acids. Per germline, CDR1 SEHNR and CDR2 FQNEAQ (reference sequence). CDR3 sequence (DNA): TGTGCCAGCAGCGCTGTCGAGACCCAGTACTTC. Protein: CASSAVETQYF.

The V gene is TRBV5-4, the J gene TRBJ2-1, with 8 bases aligning to TRBD2. CDR3 length: 16 residues. Germline V gene sequence: CDR1 SGHNT, CDR2 YYREEE (reference sequence). After removal of 4 bases from V and 8 bases from J, the junction contained 14 bases not matched to a gene. CDR3 DNA: TGTGCCAGCAGCCGCGGGGGGACGGGAGCGGGGTATGAGCAGTTCTTC. Translating gives CASSRGGTGAGYEQFF.

CDR3: CASSLQGATEQYF. The DNA for the CDR3 is TGTGCCAGCAGCTTACAGGGGGCGACCGAGCAGTACTTC. The J gene is TRBJ2-7, the V gene TRBV11-2; 8 bases are a match to TRBD1. CDR3 length: 13 residues. Germline V lookup: CDR1 SGHAT, CDR2 FQNNGV. With 2 bases clipped from V and 6 bases from J, the junction kept 3 bases outside the gene matches.

The V and J genes are TRBV7-2 and TRBJ2-3; TRBD2 agrees at 9 bases. Per the germline V gene, CDR1 is SGHTA and CDR2 is FQGNSA. Germline trimming cut 4 bases from V and 1 base from J; bases unmatched to any gene: 6. CDR3 length: 16 amino acids. The chain's CDR3 is CASSWSSGTGTDTQYF. The DNA for the CDR3 is TGTGCCAGCAGCTGGTCTAGCGGGACGGGCACAGATACGCAGTATTTT. The complete variable domain, with remaining parts taken from reference TRBV7-2 and TRBJ2-3, reads GAGVSQSPSNKVTEKGKDVELRCDPISGHTALYWYRQSLGQGLEFLIYFQGNSAPDKSGLPSDRFSAERTGGSVSTLTIQRTQQEDSAVYLCASSWSSGTGTDTQYFGPGTRLTVL.

The V and J genes are TRBV11-2 and TRBJ2-1; the D gene is possibly TRBD2 (6 bases). V lost 3 bases and J 6 bases, leaving 15 bases between the germline ends. CDR1 and CDR2 from the germline V gene are SGHAT and FQNNGV. This CDR3 is 15 amino acids long. The CDR3 nucleotides read TGTGCCAGCAGCTTTCAGACTAGGTCTGGCAATGAGCAGTTCTTC. Its translation: CASSFQTRSGNEQFF.

The rearrangement uses TRBV18 and TRBJ2-7; 8 bases are a match to TRBD1. CDR1 is KGHSH and CDR2 is LQKENI in the germline V gene. With 2 bases clipped from V and 6 bases from J, the junction kept 6 bases outside the gene matches. The CDR3 has 14 residues. CDR3 nucleotides: TGTGCCAGCTCACCAGGGCAGGGGGCCGGCGAGCAGTACTTC. Protein sequence: CASSPGQGAGEQYF.

The V gene is TRBV28, the J gene TRBJ1-3; no clear D gene. Germline CDR1 is MDHEN and CDR2 is SYDVKM. V was trimmed by 8 bases and J by 2 bases, leaving 13 bases between them. The CDR3 covers 14 residues. The CDR3 nucleotides are TGTGCCAGCCTCACCGACATGGCTGGAAACACCATATATTTT. As protein: CASLTDMAGNTIYF.

The chain links TRBV5-1 to TRBJ1-4; maybe TRBD1 (5 bases). Looked up from germline, CDR1 is SGHRS and CDR2 is YFSETQ. Trimming removed 0 bases from V and 4 bases from J, with 13 bases in between. The CDR3 runs to 16 residues. The CDR3, as DNA: TGCGCCAGCAGCTTGGAGGGCCGGGGACTTAATGAAAAACTGTTTTTT. It is translated as CASSLEGRGLNEKLFF.

This clone was observed many times. The genes are TRBV4-1 and TRBJ2-5, with TRBD2 matching over 12 bases. The trim removed 1 base at V and 11 bases at J, leaving 8 bases unmatched. CDR3 length: 15 residues. Germline V CDR1 and CDR2: MGHRA, YSYEKL. CDR3 loop: CASSQGLAGVGKQYF. Here the CDR3 DNA reads TGCGCCAGCAGCCAAGGACTAGCGGGAGTTGGCAAGCAGTACTTC.

To note about this clone: One end of the junction does not line up with germline, which may come from a read error. V is TRBV15 and J is TRBJ2-5; the match to TRBD2 covers 8 bases. Germline V gene sequence: CDR1 LNHNV, CDR2 YYDKDF (reference sequence). This CDR3 is 15 amino acids long. This CDR3 reads CATTRGGAGGETQYF. In nucleotides, the CDR3 is TGTGCCACCACCAGAGGGGGGGCGGGAGGAGAGACCCAGTACTTC.

This clone was seen more than once but under ten times. Its ends do not fully match the called genes, so a read error is possible. This chain joins TRBV5-1 and TRBJ1-3; TRBD1 agrees at 10 bases. Germline V gene lookup returns CDR1 SGHRS and CDR2 YFSETQ. The length of the CDR3 is 14 residues. The CDR3: CASTLGTGANTIYF. CDR3 in DNA: TGCGCCAGCACCTTGGGGACAGGGGCTAACACCATATATTTT.

This clone was detected once. The V and J genes are TRBV18 and TRBJ1-5, with D perhaps matching TRBD1 (5 bases). CDR3 length: 16 amino acids. V lost 3 bases, J lost 4 bases, and 16 bases lay in between. Germline loops: CDR1 KGHSH, CDR2 LQKENI. Written as DNA, the CDR3 is TGTGCCAGCTCACCCGTGGTCATTAAGGGGAATCAGCCCCAGCATTTT. It specifies CASSPVVIKGNQPQHF.

This clone occurred once. The chain carries TRBV5-1 and TRBJ2-7; D not certain. The V gene lost 4 bases and the J gene lost 0 bases, with 11 bases spanning the gap. The CDR3 sequence is 14 residues long. Germline CDR1 SGHRS, CDR2 YFSETQ. The chain's CDR3 is CASSPSSTSYEQYF. The CDR3 region has the DNA TGCGCCAGCAGCCCTTCGTCGACCTCCTACGAGCAGTACTTC. The full variable domain, with the rest looked up from reference TRBV5-1 and TRBJ2-7, is KAGVTQTPRYLIKTRGQQVTLSCSPISGHRSVSWYQQTPGQGLQFLFEYFSETQRNKGNFPGRFSGRQFSNSRSEMNVSTLELGDSALYLCASSPSSTSYEQYFGPGTRLTVT.

The rearrangement links TRBV7-8 to TRBJ2-3; D might be TRBD2 (5 bases). The V gene's germline CDR1 is SGHVS and CDR2 FQNEAQ. This CDR3 is 16 amino acids long. V lost 5 bases and J lost 3, with 18 bases in between. The CDR3, as DNA: TGTGCCAGCAGCCTAAGTAGCGCTGAAGGGACAGATACGCAGTATTTT. It yields the protein CASSLSSAEGTDTQYF.

This rearrangement joins TRBV5-1 to TRBJ2-1; D might be TRBD2 (5 bases). Germline V gives CDR1 SGHRS, CDR2 YFSETQ. This CDR3 region has 14 residues. V was shortened by 0 bases and J by 4 bases, with 8 bases between the two germline ends. CDR3 sequence (DNA): TGCGCCAGCAGCTTGGACGGGAATTACAATGAGCAGTTCTTC. It specifies CASSLDGNYNEQFF.

This clone appeared many times. Other DNA sequences within the sample encode an identical CDR3. The J gene is TRBJ2-1, the V gene TRBV5-1; unclear D gene. CDR3 size: 15 residues. The germline V gene encodes CDR1 SGHRS and CDR2 YFSETQ. V lost 4 bases to trimming and J lost 1 base, with 12 bases between them. The CDR3 sequence: CASSVDTSSYNEQFF. In DNA, the CDR3 is TGCGCCAGCAGCGTAGACACGTCGTCCTACAATGAGCAGTTCTTC.

Of note for this clone: Distinct nucleotide sequences in the sample also encode this CDR3. The chain recombines TRBV7-2 with TRBJ2-1, with 15 bases aligning to TRBD2. Germline trimming cut 5 bases from V and 6 bases from J; bases unmatched to any gene: 11. The germline V gene has CDR1 SGHTA and CDR2 FQGNSA. This CDR3 comprises 18 residues. CDR3 sequence: CASSLRTSGRALGNEQFF. For the CDR3, the DNA is TGTGCCAGCAGCCTACGGACTAGCGGGAGGGCCCTGGGCAATGAGCAGTTCTTC. Combining the CDR3 with reference TRBV7-2 and TRBJ2-1 gives the whole variable domain GAGVSQSPSNKVTEKGKDVELRCDPISGHTALYWYRQSLGQGLEFLIYFQGNSAPDKSGLPSDRFSAERTGGSVSTLTIQRTQQEDSAVYLCASSLRTSGRALGNEQFFGPGTRLTVL.

This chain links TRBV19 with TRBJ1-4; weak D call: TRBD1 (6 bases). V dropped 1 base and J dropped 4 bases, with 10 bases sitting between them. The CDR3 runs to 15 residues. Germline V gene sequence: CDR1 LNHDA, CDR2 SQIVND (reference sequence). CDR3 bases: TGTGCCAGTAGTATAGCCGGGACATTTAATGAAAAACTGTTTTTT. Its protein is CASSIAGTFNEKLFF.

The chain carries TRBV19 and TRBJ2-3; TRBD1 aligns across 11 bases. The CDR3 is made up of 15 amino acids. Losses at the gene ends were 6 bases for V and 6 bases for J; bases not matched to a gene: 8. Germline V CDR1 and CDR2: LNHDA, SQIVND (reference sequence). Here the CDR3 DNA reads TGTGCCAGTAGCCCGGACAGGGGGCAGACGGATACGCAGTATTTT. Its translation is CASSPDRGQTDTQYF.

This clone occurred once. The rearrangement joins TRBV6-5 to TRBJ2-7; the match to TRBD2 covers 11 bases. Germline-derived CDR1 and CDR2 are MNHEY and SVGAGI. V trimming: 4 bases; J trimming: 6 bases; junction bases outside the gene matches: 11. This CDR3 region has 16 residues. The CDR3 loop reads CASSSTRLAGWGEQYF. In nucleotides, the CDR3 is TGTGCCAGCAGTTCTACAAGACTAGCGGGATGGGGCGAGCAGTACTTC.

Concerning this clone itself: Given a much more abundant clone one base away, this may be a read error. Different DNA sequences within this sample yield the same CDR3. The V and J genes are TRBV18 and TRBJ2-5; no firm D call. With 3 bases removed from V and 2 bases from J, the gap between germline ends came to 1 base. The CDR3 loop spans 11 amino acids. The germline V gene has CDR1 KGHSH and CDR2 LQKENI. The CDR3 reads CASSPQETQYF. CDR3 DNA sequence: TGTGCCAGCTCACCGCAAGAGACCCAGTACTTC.

The chain combines TRBV7-2 with TRBJ1-1; D unclear. V dropped 0 bases and J dropped 2 bases, with 10 bases sitting between them. The CDR3 is made up of 15 amino acids. Germline-derived CDR1 and CDR2 are SGHTA and FQGNSA. The CDR3, as DNA: TGTGCCAGCAGCTTAGCACCGCTCCTTAACACTGAAGCTTTCTTT. This translates into CASSLAPLLNTEAFF.

The V call is TRBV28, the J call TRBJ1-1; weak D call: TRBD1 (6 bases). Germline values: CDR1 MDHEN, CDR2 SYDVKM. This CDR3 comprises 16 residues. Trimming removed 4 bases at V and 1 base at J, with 16 bases between. The CDR3 coding sequence is TGTGCCAGCAGTTATCCCATAGGACAGCGGAACACTGAAGCTTTCTTT. Translating it yields CASSYPIGQRNTEAFF.

The V call is TRBV29-1, the J call TRBJ2-3, with TRBD1 matching 7 bases. The germline gives CDR1 SQVTM, CDR2 ANQGSEA. V lost 6 bases to trimming and J lost 3 bases; unmatched junction nucleotides: 9. CDR3 length equals 14 residues. The CDR3 region is CSVARGIGTDTQYF. CDR3 bases: TGCAGCGTGGCCAGGGGGATTGGGACAGATACGCAGTATTTT.